Listed here are 4 T cell receptor beta chains from one sample, sequenced in a study of blood T cell repertoires in COVID-19. TCRdb keeps only in-frame clones here, not all; method: immunoSEQ multiplex PCR. This sample has about 98,000 clones, with approximately 86% found just once. Input material: peripheral blood. The receptors were sampled from a man aged 45 to 65 with acute or convalescent COVID-19.

The CDR3 protein is CASSLSPAAQGDYGYTF. CDR3 DNA: TGTGCCAGTAGTTTGAGCCCGGCCGCGCAGGGCGACTATGGCTACACCTTC. The V and J genes are TRBV19 and TRBJ1-2, with D perhaps matching TRBD1 (5 bases). With 5 bases removed from V and 3 bases from J, the gap between germline ends came to 22 bases. The CDR3 covers 17 residues. Germline lookup yields CDR1 LNHDA and CDR2 SQIVND (reference sequence). Full variable domain (missing parts from reference TRBV19 and TRBJ1-2): DGGITQSPKYLFRKEGQNVTLSCEQNLNHDAMYWYRQDPGQGLRLIYYSQIVNDFQKGDIAEGYSVSREKKESFPLTVTSAQKNPTAFYLCASSLSPAAQGDYGYTFGSGTRLTVV.

This rearrangement joins TRBV11-2 to TRBJ1-1, with 7 bases aligning to TRBD1. Germline-derived CDR1 and CDR2 are SGHAT and FQNNGV. V shed 0 bases and J 7 bases; nucleotides not matched to a gene: 2. The CDR3 runs 13 residues. The CDR3 loop is CASSLDGDSEAFF. CDR3 nucleotides: TGTGCCAGCAGCTTAGATGGGGACAGTGAAGCTTTCTTT.

V and J are TRBV5-1 and TRBJ1-1, with D maybe TRBD1 (5 bases). The CDR3 is made up of 14 amino acids. Germline V gene sequence: CDR1 SGHRS, CDR2 YFSETQ. V was pared by 4 bases and J by 2 bases, with 12 bases between. This CDR3 is CASSRRRGNTEAFF. The CDR3 coding sequence is TGCGCCAGCAGCCGACGGAGGGGTAACACTGAAGCTTTCTTT. Full variable domain (rest looked up from reference TRBV5-1 and TRBJ1-1): KAGVTQTPRYLIKTRGQQVTLSCSPISGHRSVSWYQQTPGQGLQFLFEYFSETQRNKGNFPGRFSGRQFSNSRSEMNVSTLELGDSALYLCASSRRRGNTEAFFGQGTRLTVV.

The V and J genes are TRBV3-1 (or the pseudogene TRBV3-2) and TRBJ1-3; possible D gene TRBD1, 6 bases. CDR1 and CDR2 (germline): LGHDT, YNNKEL (reference sequence). The CDR3 extends over 17 amino acids. Trimming removed 0 bases from V and 0 bases from J, with 12 bases in between. The CDR3 here is CASSQDWTDFSGNTIYF. DNA for the CDR3: TGTGCCAGCAGCCAAGATTGGACAGATTTCTCTGGAAACACCATATATTTT.